This T cell receptor (beta chain) was captured by sequencing in a study of blood T cell repertoires in COVID-19. Profiling relied on immunoSEQ multiplex PCR, and the TCRdb table lists in-frame clones only, not all of them. The repertoire holds approximately 200,000 clones, with around four fifths as singletons. There are 14 residues in the CDR3. Germline lookup yields CDR1 SGHRS and CDR2 YFSETQ. V gave up 0 bases and J gave up 5 bases, with 11 bases separating them. This clone was detected once. Other DNA sequences within the sample encode an identical CDR3. The sequence was obtained from a woman in her twenties or thirties with acute or convalescent COVID-19. The rearrangement uses TRBV5-1 and TRBJ2-5; D might be TRBD2 (5 bases). The sequenced material came from peripheral blood. The CDR3 spells CASSLGGSRETQYF. CDR3 sequence (DNA): TGCGCCAGCAGCTTGGGAGGGAGCCGGGAGACCCAGTACTTC.